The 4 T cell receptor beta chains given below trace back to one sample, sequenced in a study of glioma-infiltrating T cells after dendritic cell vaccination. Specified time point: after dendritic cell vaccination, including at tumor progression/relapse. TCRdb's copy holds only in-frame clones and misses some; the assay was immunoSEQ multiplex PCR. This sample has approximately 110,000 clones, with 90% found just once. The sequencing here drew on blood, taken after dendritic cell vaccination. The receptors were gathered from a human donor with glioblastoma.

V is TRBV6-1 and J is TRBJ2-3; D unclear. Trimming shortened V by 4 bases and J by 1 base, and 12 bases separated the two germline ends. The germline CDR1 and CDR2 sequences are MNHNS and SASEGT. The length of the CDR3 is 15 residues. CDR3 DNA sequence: TGTGCCAGCAGTGTCACGGGTAGCCGCACAGATACGCAGTATTTT. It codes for CASSVTGSRTDTQYF.

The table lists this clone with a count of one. The CDR3 nucleotides read TGTGCCAGCAACTCCGACAGGGGCTATGGCTACACCTTC. It codes for CASNSDRGYGYTF. The V call is TRBV6-1, the J call TRBJ1-2; 8 bases are shared with TRBD1. The CDR3 covers 13 residues. After removal of 7 bases from V and 4 bases from J, the junction contained 5 bases not matched to a gene. CDR1 and CDR2 from the germline V gene are MNHNS and SASEGT.

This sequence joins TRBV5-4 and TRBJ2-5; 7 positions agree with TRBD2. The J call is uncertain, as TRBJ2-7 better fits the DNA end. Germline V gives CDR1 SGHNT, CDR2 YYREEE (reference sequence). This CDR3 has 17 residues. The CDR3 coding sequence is TGTGCCAGCAGCTTCCCCCAAGCGGGATCCATCCCTCGCGAGCAGTACTTC. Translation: CASSFPQAGSIPREQYF.

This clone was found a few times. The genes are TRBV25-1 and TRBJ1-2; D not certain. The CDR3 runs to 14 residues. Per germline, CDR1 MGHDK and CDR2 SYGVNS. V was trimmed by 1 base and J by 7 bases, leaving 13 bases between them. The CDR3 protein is CASSESGLYGGYTF. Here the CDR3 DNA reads TGTGCCAGCAGTGAATCCGGACTTTACGGTGGCTACACCTTC.